This T cell receptor beta chain was documented in a study of post-analysis software for immune sequencing data. Study-level results: Patients had higher frequencies than controls of about 5 TRBV segments, including TRBV5-6, TRBV5-1 and TRBV20-1.

CDR3 length equals 17 residues. Germline loops: CDR1 KGHSH, CDR2 LQKENI. V was pared by 4 bases and J by 2 bases, with 9 bases of the junction left unmatched. As regards this clonotype: Its antigen remains unidentified.

Each TCR beta cDNA library carried unique molecular identifiers. The yield from approximately 1 to 10 million T cells was 500,000 or so cDNA molecules in total. TCRdb analysed the PCR reads with MiXCR anew, one entry per CDR3 protein. Of approximately 440,000 distinct CDR3 sequences listed, over 35% are singletons. The V gene is TRBV18, the J gene TRBJ1-5; the match to TRBD1 covers 9 bases. The specimen was blood. The clonotype comes from a girl aged 10 to 17 with multiple sclerosis. CDR3 sequence reads: CASSQITGGIGNQPQHF. DNA of the CDR3: TGTGCCAGCTCACAGATTACAGGGGGCATTGGCAATCAGCCCCAGCATTTT.